These 10 T cell receptor beta chains came from one sample sequenced in a study of blood T cells in healthy people across ages. Primers used in a second PCR of roughly 6 to 11 cycles were a sample-barcoded 5' primer and a J-beta primer mix. TCRdb redid the calling of the 5' RACE reads with MiXCR, one entry per CDR3 protein. The table includes some 790,000 distinct CDR3 sequences, around 30% detected once. Sequencing used blood. Source of these receptors: a woman aged 80 or over in good health.

As for this clonotype: Sequence at one end of the junction differs from germline and may be a read error. V is TRBV29-1 and J is TRBJ2-2, with 8 bases identical to TRBD1. Germline CDR1 and CDR2: SQVTM and ANQGSEA. The CDR3 is made up of 13 amino acids. The CDR3 loop is CSVRTGWTGELCF. CDR3 bases: TGCAGCGTCCGGACAGGGTGGACCGGGGAGCTGTGTTTT.

There are many counts of this clonotype. V usage is TRBV7-8 and J usage is TRBJ2-3; unclear D gene. The V end lost 9 bases, the J end lost 4 bases, and 8 bases lay between the germline ends. The CDR3 is 11 amino acids. Germline assignment: CDR1 SGHVS and CDR2 FQNEAQ. CDR3 protein: CASQGSDTQYF. CDR3 nucleotide sequence: TGTGCCAGTCAAGGGTCAGATACGCAGTATTTT. The whole variable domain, remainder taken from reference TRBV7-8 and TRBJ2-3, is GAGVSQSPRYKVAKRGQDVALRCDPISGHVSLFWYQQALGQGPEFLTYFQNEAQLDKSGLPSDRFFAERPEGSVSTLKIQRTQQEDSAVYLCASQGSDTQYFGPGTRLTVL.

The chain is built from TRBV20-1 and TRBJ1-1; unclear D gene. This CDR3 is built from 9 residues. Per the germline V gene, CDR1 is DFQATT and CDR2 is SNEGSKA (reference sequence). V lost 0 bases and J 11 bases, leaving 4 bases between the germline ends. CDR3 bases: TGCAGTGCTAGAGATCAGGCTTTCTTT. It codes for CSARDQAFF.

The V gene is TRBV28, the J gene TRBJ1-2; D perhaps matches TRBD1 (6 bases). The CDR3 is 16 amino acids. V was clipped by 5 bases and J by 0 bases, with 16 bases between them. Looked up from germline, CDR1 is MDHEN and CDR2 is SYDVKM. CDR3 nucleotide sequence: TGTGCCAGCAGTCCCCTGGGGGCGTTCCCTAACTATGGCTACACCTTC. This gives the protein CASSPLGAFPNYGYTF.

In this sample, this clonotype turned up a few times. J is TRBJ1-4 and V is TRBV20-1; D gene unclear. Trimming stripped 6 bases from V and 2 bases from J, with 10 bases between. This CDR3 is 13 amino acids long. CDR1 is DFQATT, CDR2 SNEGSKA, per germline (reference sequence). CDR3 in amino acids: CSALSPTNEKLFF. As DNA, the CDR3 is TGCAGTGCCCTCAGTCCCACTAATGAAAAACTGTTTTTT.

The rearrangement links TRBV29-1 to TRBJ2-1, with 11 bases matching TRBD2. Trimming took 6 bases from V and 2 from J; bases not matched to a gene: 15. The V gene's germline CDR1 is SQVTM and CDR2 ANQGSEA. The CDR3 contains 18 residues. CDR3: CSVTLPGTSGYPYNEQFF. The CDR3 DNA is TGCAGCGTGACCCTGCCGGGGACTAGCGGATACCCCTACAATGAGCAGTTCTTC.

The rearrangement uses TRBV9 and TRBJ2-2, with 11 positions matching TRBD1. The CDR3 is 14 residues long. V shed 4 bases and J 10 bases; nucleotides not matched to a gene: 6. The V gene's germline CDR1 is SGDLS and CDR2 YYNGEE. The CDR3 region is CASSMRTGGEELFF. CDR3 in DNA: TGTGCCAGCAGCATGAGGACAGGGGGCGAGGAGCTGTTTTTT.

This clonotype was counted ten times or more. The chain has TRBV7-2 and TRBJ2-6; D may be TRBD1 (6 bases). CDR3 length: 17 residues. The germline gives CDR1 SGHTA, CDR2 FQGNSA. Trimming left V 6 bases short and J 0 bases short, with 15 bases between. The CDR3 nucleotides read TGTGCCAGCAGACCCGACAGGTCTAGCTCTGGGGCCAACGTCCTGACTTTC. Translated, it gives CASRPDRSSSGANVLTF.

This clonotype was found many times. The V and J genes are TRBV20-1 and TRBJ2-1; maybe TRBD2 (6 bases). V dropped 3 bases and J dropped 4 bases, with 13 bases sitting between them. Germline V gene sequence: CDR1 DFQATT, CDR2 SNEGSKA (reference sequence). The CDR3 runs to 14 residues. The CDR3 nucleotides read TGCAGTGCTAGCGGGGGACCGCCTTACAATGAGCAGTTCTTC. This codes for CSASGGPPYNEQFF.

A few counts support this clonotype. The chain recombines TRBV24-1 with TRBJ2-5; the D gene is possibly TRBD1 (6 bases). CDR3 length equals 13 residues. Germline CDR1 is KGHDR and CDR2 is SFDVKD. The ends were cut back, 8 bases at V and 2 bases at J, with 11 bases in the middle. The CDR3 region has the DNA TGTGCCACCAAGGACAGCCGACAAGAGACCCAGTACTTC. Translation gives CATKDSRQETQYF.